One and the same sample provided the 32 T cell receptor beta chains below, sequenced in a study of long-term antiretroviral therapy in people with HIV. Version v3.0 of the immunoSEQ assay ran at survey level. TCRdb's table, derived via immunoSEQ multiplex PCR, lists solely in-frame clones and lacks some. The sample has some 27,000 clones, roughly 92% seen once. This sample comprised unsorted PBMCs, obtained about 6.5 years after starting antiretroviral therapy. Receptors originate from a woman aged 40 to 55 with HIV.

In nucleotides, the CDR3 is TGCAGCGCGCTAGACCGGGACAGGAATAACTATGGCTACACCTTC. Protein product: CSALDRDRNNYGYTF. The J gene is TRBJ1-2, the V gene TRBV29-1; TRBD1 agrees at 8 bases. The CDR3 runs 15 residues. CDR1 is SQVTM and CDR2 is ANQGSEA in the germline V gene. Germline trimming cut 7 bases from V and 1 base from J; bases unmatched to any gene: 11.

This clone was seen more than once but under ten times. This chain connects TRBV11-2 to TRBJ2-7; 7 bases map to TRBD1. Germline V gene data show CDR1 as SGHAT and CDR2 as FQNNGV. V lost 5 bases, J lost 2 bases, and 6 bases stayed unmatched. The length of the CDR3 is 14 residues. CDR3 sequence (DNA): TGTGCCAGCAGCCCAAGACAGGGTACCTACGAGCAGTACTTC. It encodes CASSPRQGTYEQYF.

The V gene is TRBV19, the J gene TRBJ2-1; TRBD2 matches 10 bases. This CDR3 region has 18 residues. V dropped 11 bases and J dropped 0; count of bases not matched to a gene: 16. Germline V lookup: CDR1 LNHDA, CDR2 SQIVND (reference sequence). This chain's CDR3 is CACRRVAGGLSSYNEQFF. The CDR3 DNA is TGTGCCTGCCGGAGGGTAGCGGGGGGTTTAAGCTCCTACAATGAGCAGTTCTTC.

This chain links TRBV11-2 with TRBJ2-2, with 8 nucleotides matching TRBD2. The CDR3 totals 18 residues. The ends lost 7 bases at V and 3 bases at J; junction bases unmatched: 16. CDR1 and CDR2 (germline): SGHAT, FQNNGV. The CDR3 loop reads CASTYGGAQGRDTGELFF. The CDR3 coding sequence is TGTGCCAGCACCTACGGGGGGGCGCAGGGGCGGGACACCGGGGAGCTGTTTTTT. Variable domain in full (rest from reference TRBV11-2 and TRBJ2-2): EAGVAQSPRYKIIEKRQSVAFWCNPISGHATLYWYQQILGQGPKLLIQFQNNGVVDDSQLPKDRFSAERLKGVDSTLKIQPAKLEDSAVYLCASTYGGAQGRDTGELFFGEGSRLTVL.

V usage is TRBV9 and J usage is TRBJ1-1; D might be TRBD1 (5 bases). The V gene's germline CDR1 is SGDLS and CDR2 YYNGEE. The CDR3 totals 16 residues. The V end lost 0 bases, the J end lost 1 base, and 13 bases lay between the germline ends. The DNA of the CDR3 is TGTGCCAGCAGCGTAGCTTGGGCAGGGAAGAACACTGAAGCTTTCTTT. This codes for CASSVAWAGKNTEAFF. The variable domain in full, with the rest retrieved from reference TRBV9 and TRBJ1-1, is DSGVTQTPKHLITATGQRVTLRCSPRSGDLSVYWYQQSLDQGLQFLIQYYNGEERAKGNILERFSAQQFPDLHSELNLSSLELGDSALYFCASSVAWAGKNTEAFFGQGTRLTVV.

This sequence joins TRBV30 and TRBJ2-1; 7 bases fit TRBD2. Germline lookup yields CDR1 GTSNPN and CDR2 SVGIG (reference sequence). The CDR3 is made up of 15 amino acids. With V trimmed by 2 bases and J by 3 bases, 7 bases remained unmatched. CDR3 sequence: CAWSLGGGYYNEQFF. As DNA, the CDR3 is TGTGCCTGGAGTTTAGGCGGGGGATACTACAATGAGCAGTTCTTC.

This clone came up once. This chain connects TRBV19 to TRBJ2-5, with no clear D. The V and J ends lost 7 bases and 5 bases respectively, with 14 bases between them. Germline-derived CDR1 and CDR2 are LNHDA and SQIVND (reference sequence). The CDR3 is made up of 13 amino acids. CDR3 in DNA: TGTGCCAGTACCAACCCCCCCGAGGAGACCCAGTACTTC. Translated: CASTNPPEETQYF.

V and J are TRBV30 and TRBJ2-1; no clear D. The V gene lost 5 bases and the J gene lost 3 bases, with 14 bases spanning the gap. Germline loops: CDR1 GTSNPN, CDR2 SVGIG (reference sequence). The CDR3 is 14 residues long. DNA of the CDR3: TGTGCCTGGGATATACGGGCCCTCTACAATGAGCAGTTCTTC. Residues: CAWDIRALYNEQFF.

The V and J genes are TRBV4-3 and TRBJ1-2; a possible D gene is TRBD1 (6 bases). CDR3 size: 18 residues. The germline gives CDR1 LGHNA, CDR2 YSLEER. Trimming pared 5 bases from V and 5 bases from J, leaving 27 bases between. The CDR3 loop reads CASSGSSGAQHLRYGYTF. For the CDR3, the DNA is TGCGCCAGCAGCGGCTCGTCGGGGGCTCAACACCTAAGATATGGCTACACCTTC.

DNA of the CDR3: TGTGCCAGCAGTGTCGGGGCGGGGAATCAAGAGACCCAGTACTTC. Protein: CASSVGAGNQETQYF. This chain joins TRBV6-1 and TRBJ2-5; a possible D gene is TRBD2 (6 bases). Trimming stripped 4 bases from V and 2 bases from J, with 14 bases between. Looked up from germline, CDR1 is MNHNS and CDR2 is SASEGT. The CDR3 spans 15 residues.

This clone was found once. This chain uses TRBV7-8 with TRBJ2-1; TRBD2 aligns across 8 bases. CDR1 and CDR2 (germline): SGHVS, FQNEAQ. The trim removed 5 bases at V and 6 bases at J, leaving 3 bases unmatched. CDR3 length equals 13 residues. The CDR3 DNA follows: TGTGCCAGCAGCCCGGGGGGGCTCAATGAGCAGTTCTTC. It codes for CASSPGGLNEQFF.

The V call is TRBV29-1, the J call TRBJ1-5; possibly TRBD1 for D (6 bases). This CDR3 has 12 residues. Germline V CDR1 and CDR2: SQVTM, ANQGSEA. The V end was cut by 6 bases, the J end by 7 bases, with 13 bases between. CDR3 protein: CSVGEGDQPQHF. CDR3 nucleotides: TGCAGCGTGGGGGAGGGGGACCAGCCCCAGCATTTT.

The gene calls are TRBV11-2 and TRBJ1-4, with 12 bases that match TRBD1. The germline V gene has CDR1 SGHAT and CDR2 FQNNGV. Trimming removed 5 bases from V and 0 bases from J; junction bases left unmatched: 4. CDR3 length: 17 residues. CDR3 coding DNA: TGTGCCAGCAGCCACGGGACAGGGGGCCCAACTAATGAAAAACTGTTTTTT. It yields the protein CASSHGTGGPTNEKLFF.

The J gene is TRBJ1-1, the V gene TRBV5-8; D gene uncertain. The CDR3 is 12 residues long. Trimming pared 4 bases from V and 4 bases from J, leaving 8 bases between. Per germline, CDR1 SGHTS and CDR2 YDEGEE. As DNA, the CDR3 is TGTGCCAGCAGCCGGGCCCGCACTGAAGCTTTCTTT. This gives the protein CASSRARTEAFF.

By its share, this clone is medium-sized. V is TRBV21-1 and J is TRBJ1-1; TRBD1, the table's D call, was not compared with the DNA. TRBV21-1 is assigned pseudogene status. The CDR3 contains 15 residues. CDR3 in DNA: TGTGCCAGCAGACGGGACAGGCTAATGAACACTGAAGCTTTCTTT. This codes for CASRRDRLMNTEAFF.

V gene TRBV15 combines with J gene TRBJ2-3; maybe TRBD1 (5 bases). This CDR3 is 15 amino acids long. CDR1 LNHNV and CDR2 YYDKDF come from the germline V gene (reference sequence). The V and J ends lost 2 bases and 6 bases respectively, with 15 bases between them. CDR3 nucleotide sequence: TGTGCCACCAGCAGAAGCTCAGTAGGGGTGGATACGCAGTATTTT. Translated, it gives CATSRSSVGVDTQYF. Drawing the rest from reference TRBV15 and TRBJ2-3, the complete variable domain is DAMVIQNPRYQVTQFGKPVTLSCSQTLNHNVMYWYQQKSSQAPKLLFHYYDKDFNNEADTPDNFQSRRPNTSFCFLDIRSPGLGDTAMYLCATSRSSVGVDTQYFGPGTRLTVL.

The rearrangement links TRBV5-1 to TRBJ1-1; possibly TRBD1 for D (6 bases). CDR3 length equals 16 residues. Trimming removed 4 bases from V and 1 base from J, with 17 bases in between. Germline V CDR1 and CDR2: SGHRS, YFSETQ. As DNA, the CDR3 is TGCGCCAGCAGCCCCTCAGACAGGTTCCAGAACACTGAAGCTTTCTTT. This gives the protein CASSPSDRFQNTEAFF.

Worth noting for this clone: Germline is not matched at one junction end, which may reflect a read error. The V call is TRBV6-6, the J call TRBJ1-3, with D maybe TRBD1 (5 bases). There are 14 residues in the CDR3. Germline V CDR1 and CDR2: MNHNY, SVGAGI (reference sequence). CDR3 coding DNA: TGTGCCGGCAGTTACTCAGGGACTGGAAACACCATATATTTT. Its protein product is CAGSYSGTGNTIYF.

The count of this clone is one. The chain recombines TRBV30 with TRBJ1-2; 7 bases line up with TRBD1. The CDR3 is made up of 13 amino acids. The germline gives CDR1 GTSNPN, CDR2 SVGIG (reference sequence). J lost 4 bases, V lost 2 bases, and 4 bases had no gene match. The CDR3 DNA follows: TGTGCCTGGAGTCAGGGGGTTACCTATGGCTACACCTTC. Protein: CAWSQGVTYGYTF. The complete variable domain, with remaining parts taken from reference TRBV30 and TRBJ1-2, reads SQTIHQWPATLVQPVGSPLSLECTVEGTSNPNLYWYRQAAGRGLQLLFYSVGIGQISSEVPQNLSASRPQDRQFILSSKKLLLSDSGFYLCAWSQGVTYGYTFGSGTRLTVV.

V usage is TRBV4-1 and J usage is TRBJ2-5; D may match TRBD1 or TRBD2 (7 bases each). Germline V gene lookup returns CDR1 MGHRA and CDR2 YSYEKL. The CDR3 is 14 residues long. Trimming left V 6 bases short and J 5 bases short, with 16 bases between. This chain's CDR3 is CASRRNQGGETQYF. Written as DNA, the CDR3 is TGCGCCAGCAGACGCAATCAGGGGGGGGAGACCCAGTACTTC.

The V call is TRBV19, the J call TRBJ2-3; unclear D gene. The V gene's germline CDR1 is LNHDA and CDR2 SQIVND (reference sequence). This CDR3 has 12 residues. V was clipped by 3 bases and J by 4 bases, with 5 bases between them. The CDR3 reads CASSIYADTQYF. CDR3 DNA: TGTGCCAGTAGTATCTATGCAGATACGCAGTATTTT.

This chain uses TRBV7-8 with TRBJ1-2; the D is unclear. The CDR3 is 13 residues long. Germline V gene lookup returns CDR1 SGHVS and CDR2 FQNEAQ. Deletions cut 1 base from V and 8 bases from J, with 11 bases between. The CDR3 spells CASSLEGMGGYTF. The CDR3 DNA follows: TGTGCCAGCAGCTTAGAAGGGATGGGAGGCTACACCTTC.

The rearrangement uses TRBV10-1 and TRBJ2-1, with 9 bases fitting TRBD1. The V and J ends lost 5 bases and 6 bases, in that order; junction bases with no gene match: 8. There are 15 residues in the CDR3. Germline V gene lookup returns CDR1 WNHNN and CDR2 SYGVQD (reference sequence). The CDR3 protein is CASSPPGQGLNEQFF. The CDR3 nucleotides read TGCGCCAGCAGTCCCCCGGGACAGGGACTCAATGAGCAGTTCTTC.

This chain joins TRBV2 and TRBJ1-1; D is possibly TRBD1 (5 bases). The length of the CDR3 is 13 residues. The germline gives CDR1 SNHLY, CDR2 FYNNEI. Trimming pared 8 bases from V and 1 base from J, leaving 11 bases between. The CDR3 bases are TGTGCCAGCGTAGGGGAAAGGAACACTGAAGCTTTCTTT. This sequence encodes CASVGERNTEAFF.

The chain combines TRBV7-2 with TRBJ1-2; D is possibly TRBD1 (6 bases). Trimming cost V 7 bases and J 2 bases, with 17 bases left between them. The CDR3 length is 15 residues. Germline CDR1 SGHTA, CDR2 FQGNSA. Written as DNA, the CDR3 is TGTGCCAGCAACTTGCGGGGGGCCCAGAACTATGGCTACACCTTC. Translation: CASNLRGAQNYGYTF.

The rearrangement uses TRBV27 and TRBJ2-1; maybe TRBD2 (6 bases). The CDR3 consists of 13 residues. CDR1 is MNHEY and CDR2 is SMNVEV in the germline V gene (reference sequence). V lost 3 bases and J 8 bases, leaving 11 bases between the germline ends. This CDR3 reads CASSLGDSYEQFF. The CDR3 nucleotides read TGTGCCAGCAGTTTGGGGGACTCCTATGAGCAGTTCTTC.

The genes are TRBV2 and TRBJ2-4; TRBD2 matches at 8 bases. The CDR3 extends over 21 amino acids. The germline gives CDR1 SNHLY, CDR2 FYNNEI. Trimming removed 4 bases from V and 0 bases from J; junction bases left unmatched: 20. The CDR3 DNA follows: TGTGCCAGCAGTGGACGGGGGGAGAAGTACGGGACTAGTGTAGCCAAAAACATTCAGTACTTC. This sequence encodes CASSGRGEKYGTSVAKNIQYF.

Only one count was recorded for this clone. This chain uses TRBV4-1 with TRBJ1-5; a possible D gene is TRBD1 (6 bases). V lost 1 base and J lost 3, with 16 bases in between. Germline V gene sequence: CDR1 MGHRA, CDR2 YSYEKL. This CDR3 has 17 residues. In DNA form, the CDR3 reads TGCGCCAGCAGCCAAGGACAGGCGTACGGTATCAATCAGCCCCAGCATTTT. Translating it yields CASSQGQAYGINQPQHF.

The chain recombines TRBV6-5 with TRBJ2-2, with 9 bases identical to TRBD1. Germline loops: CDR1 MNHEY, CDR2 SVGAGI. The CDR3 is made up of 14 amino acids. With V trimmed by 6 bases and J by 6 bases, 5 bases remained unmatched. Here the CDR3 reads CASRTGQGPGELFF. Here the CDR3 DNA reads TGTGCCAGCAGAACGGGACAGGGCCCCGGGGAGCTGTTTTTT.

The J gene is TRBJ2-3, the V gene TRBV2, with D hard to call. The germline V and J ends were trimmed by 8 bases and 3 bases, with 9 bases remaining between them. Germline CDR1 and CDR2: SNHLY and FYNNEI. This CDR3 is built from 12 residues. The CDR3 nucleotides read TGTGCCAGCGCCCCCGCGACAGATACGCAGTATTTT. Its protein product is CASAPATDTQYF.

The rearrangement joins TRBV5-1 to TRBJ2-1, with D possibly being TRBD1 (7 bases). The CDR3 is 16 amino acids. V was clipped by 0 bases and J by 2 bases, with 12 bases between them. CDR1 is SGHRS, CDR2 YFSETQ, per germline. The CDR3 loop is CASSLDRGGTYNEQFF. The DNA of the CDR3 is TGCGCCAGCAGCTTGGACAGGGGAGGCACCTACAATGAGCAGTTCTTC.

The chain couples TRBV2 to TRBJ2-1; D perhaps matches TRBD1 (6 bases). Between the trimmed V and J ends, which lost 6 bases and 1 base, there was a span of 13 bases. CDR1 is SNHLY and CDR2 is FYNNEI in the germline V gene. The CDR3 loop spans 15 amino acids. The CDR3 bases are TGTGCCAGCAGAGGTACAGGGTTGTCCTACAATGAGCAGTTCTTC. Its translation is CASRGTGLSYNEQFF.